The entry below describes one TCR beta chain. The method was immunoSEQ multiplex PCR; TCRdb's version includes in-frame clones alone and lacks a portion of them. The table lists fewer than 250,000 clones, around 88% of them singletons. This record comes from a study of blood T cell repertoires in COVID-19. Overall study: Sites in the United States, Italy and Spain provided acute and convalescent COVID-19 samples.

This clonotype was sampled from a woman aged 50 to 60 with acute COVID-19. Sequencing used PBMCs or T cells enriched from blood (not recorded which).

For the CDR3, the DNA is TGTGCCAGCAGCTCTACCCATTCACCCCTCCACTTT. Encoded protein: CASSSTHSPLHF. The rearrangement joins TRBV12-3 or TRBV12-4 to TRBJ1-6; D is undetermined. CDR3 length equals 12 residues. Deletions cut 6 bases from V and 8 bases from J, with 8 bases between.